This TCR beta chain was recorded in a study of tumor-infiltrating lymphocytes in primary liver carcinoma. Across the study: Men as well as women, aged 30 to 69 years, made up the patients.

Concerning this clonotype: Its matching antigen is unknown.

Study conclusions and caveats: Samples were bulk unsorted, so CD4+ and CD8+ repertoires were not compared. Tumor region pairs overlapped more than did tumor-adjacent and tumor-blood pairs.

TCR beta cDNA came from 400 to 500 ng total RNA, primed with a constant-region primer. Library construction for TCR beta comprised three nested multiplex PCR rounds performed with slightly modified ARM-PCR. Primers for the first two PCR rounds were TRBV1-TRBV30 forward primers and a C-beta reverse primer (about 10 cycles per round). TCRdb reprocessed the multiplex PCR reads via MiXCR and lists one record per CDR3 protein. The table lists fewer than 350,000 distinct CDR3 sequences, 65% of them singletons. Unsorted whole blood served as the source of blood RNA, and germline DNA was extracted as well. Peripheral blood, four milliliters, was collected prior to surgery. Germline V gene sequence: CDR1 SGHNT, CDR2 YYREEE (reference sequence). This CDR3 is built from 15 residues. Trimming at V came to 4 bases and at J to 4 bases, leaving 5 bases not matched to a gene.

This receptor was obtained from a middle-aged man with primary liver carcinoma and hepatitis B virus infection. The sequencing sample was made of peripheral blood. The chain has TRBV5-4 and TRBJ2-2, with TRBD2 matching over 9 bases. The CDR3 DNA sequence: TGTGCCAGCAGCATTAGCGGGAGAGGCACCGGGGAGCTGTTTTTT. It yields the protein CASSISGRGTGELFF.